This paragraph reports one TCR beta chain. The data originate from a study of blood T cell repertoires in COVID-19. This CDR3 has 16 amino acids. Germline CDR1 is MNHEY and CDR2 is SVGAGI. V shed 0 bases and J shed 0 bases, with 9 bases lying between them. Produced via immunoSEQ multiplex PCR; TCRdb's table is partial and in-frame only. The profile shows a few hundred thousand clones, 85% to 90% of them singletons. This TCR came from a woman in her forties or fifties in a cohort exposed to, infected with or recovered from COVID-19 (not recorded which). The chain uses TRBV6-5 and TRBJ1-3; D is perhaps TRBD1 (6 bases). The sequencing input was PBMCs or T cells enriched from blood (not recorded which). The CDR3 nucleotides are TGTGCCAGCAGTTACTCGGACAGCAACTCTGGAAACACCATATATTTT. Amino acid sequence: CASSYSDSNSGNTIYF.